This T cell receptor beta chain was sequenced in a study of OX40 agonist ivuxolimab in advanced cancers. Points from the study as a whole: The antigens recognized by the expanded peripheral T cells, that is their antigen specificity, were not determined.

About this clone: Its specificity is unknown.

V lost 4 bases and J lost 0, with 10 bases in between. This CDR3 has 14 amino acids. Germline V gene sequence: CDR1 SNHLY, CDR2 FYNNEI. The protocol was immunoSEQ multiplex PCR, while the TCRdb copy is restricted to in-frame clones and leaves out a portion. The sample consists of approximately 57,000 clones, around 90% of them appearing once. The V call is TRBV2, the J call TRBJ2-7, with a weak D call TRBD2 (7 bases). The receptor comes from an adult with an advanced solid tumor such as melanoma, head and neck, liver or kidney cancer. This material consisted of CD4+ or CD8+ T cells sorted from blood, taken in a trial of the OX40 agonist ivuxolimab. This CDR3 reads CASSAAGASYEQYF. Here the CDR3 DNA reads TGTGCCAGCAGTGCCGCGGGGGCCTCCTACGAGCAGTACTTC.